This T cell receptor (beta chain) came from a study of blood T cells in healthy people across ages. Points from the study as a whole: With unsorted PBMCs, a conclusive comparison of naive versus antigen-experienced cells was not possible. Versus aged donors, long-lived donors had higher diversity and more naive CD4+ cells.

CDR3 length: 17 amino acids. CDR1 and CDR2 from the germline V gene are ENHRY and SYGVKD. Germline trimming cut 3 bases from V and 1 base from J; bases unmatched to any gene: 5. A sample-barcoded 5' primer and a J-beta primer mix were used in a second PCR of roughly 7 to 12 cycles. TCRdb reprocessed the 5' RACE reads with MiXCR, giving one entry per CDR3 protein. The table lists about 800,000 distinct CDR3 sequences, 35% to 60% of them singletons. This clonotype was recorded a few times. Its antigen is as yet unknown. With each sample, at least 5.5 micrograms of total RNA were extracted. The source of this sequence is a man aged 80 or over in good health. The rearrangement links TRBV10-3 to TRBJ2-7; 14 positions match TRBD2. Sequenced material: blood. The CDR3 DNA sequence: TGTGCCATCAGTGACCCCGGGACTAGCGGGAGTTCCTACGAGCAGTACTTC. This translates into CAISDPGTSGSSYEQYF.